A single TCR beta chain is shown here with its context. As yet, its antigen is unknown. The assay was carried out at the deep level. Sequenced by immunoSEQ multiplex PCR; TCRdb stores in-frame clones only, minus some. The sample carries about 2,200,000 clones, roughly 91% recorded once. The source of the sample is a study of shared clonotypes between healthy human individuals. Naive-designated CD8 cells lacked CD45RO, were positively enriched for CCR7, and omitted terminally differentiated effector memory CD45RA+ cells. General study results and limits: Naive subsets generally had larger estimated richness than memory subsets. The study's rarefaction showed incomplete sorted-subset sequencing despite large depth. Only blood underwent sampling, and tissue repertoires likely differ.

This TCR came from a man aged 18 to 30 in good health. Some clones in this sample may be carry-over from other donors' samples. Sample: naive CD8+ T cells from PBMCs.

CDR3 protein: CASSGSRGWVANTEAFF. Here the CDR3 DNA reads TGTGCCAGCAGTGGGTCGAGGGGGTGGGTGGCGAACACTGAAGCTTTCTTT. The V gene is TRBV28, the J gene TRBJ1-1; tentative D call: TRBD1 (6 bases). Germline CDR1 reads MDHEN; CDR2 reads SYDVKM. The length of the CDR3 is 17 residues. V lost 5 bases and J lost 1, with 20 bases in between.